The next 20 T cell receptor beta chains were all read from a single sample in a study of CD8 T cells in Susac syndrome. Random-hexamer reverse transcription was applied to roughly 0.5 to 1 ug RNA. TCRdb recomputed calls from the immunoSEQ multiplex PCR reads with MiXCR, one row per CDR3 protein. Found here are 200,000 or so distinct CDR3 sequences, about 94% of them singletons; the top ten hold around 0.093%. Source material: CD4+ T cells from PBMCs. The source of these receptors is a human donor with multiple sclerosis.

V usage is TRBV12-3 or TRBV12-4 and J usage is TRBJ2-5, with D possibly matching TRBD2 (6 bases). Trimming took 8 bases from V and 2 from J, leaving 9 bases between them. The CDR3 sequence is 12 residues long. CDR3: CASGTQQETQYF. CDR3 nucleotides: TGTGCCAGCGGGACTCAACAAGAGACCCAGTACTTC.

V gene TRBV29-1 combines with J gene TRBJ2-7; TRBD1 matches 7 bases. The CDR3 is made up of 12 amino acids. Germline V gives CDR1 SQVTM, CDR2 ANQGSEA. J gave up 7 bases and V 4 bases, and 7 bases lay outside the gene matches. CDR3 sequence: CSVGRGGREQYF. Written as DNA, the CDR3 is TGCAGCGTTGGGAGAGGGGGCAGGGAGCAGTACTTC.

This clonotype has more than one count but fewer than ten. This chain links TRBV24-1 with TRBJ2-1; tentatively, D is TRBD1 (5 bases). CDR3 length: 16 residues. The V gene lost 3 bases and the J gene lost 0 bases, with 11 bases spanning the gap. Germline V gene sequence: CDR1 KGHDR, CDR2 SFDVKD. The CDR3 spells CATSDAGPSSYNEQFF. The CDR3 DNA is TGTGCCACCAGTGATGCAGGGCCAAGCTCCTACAATGAGCAGTTCTTC.

This chain connects TRBV29-1 to TRBJ2-1; no firm D call. Trimming pared 5 bases from V and 3 bases from J, leaving 5 bases between. The V gene's germline CDR1 is SQVTM and CDR2 ANQGSEA. The CDR3 spans 11 residues. CDR3 sequence: CSVPDYNEQFF. The CDR3 DNA sequence: TGCAGCGTTCCGGACTACAATGAGCAGTTCTTC.

This clonotype was seen only a few times. This rearrangement joins TRBV11-2 to TRBJ2-1; D ambiguous. From germline, CDR1 is SGHAT and CDR2 FQNNGV. Trimming removed 3 bases from V and 0 bases from J, with 6 bases in between. The CDR3 extends over 14 amino acids. CDR3 nucleotides: TGTGCCAGCAGCTTGGGCAGCTCCTACAATGAGCAGTTCTTC. It encodes CASSLGSSYNEQFF.

The chain joins TRBV19 to TRBJ2-5, with D maybe TRBD1 (6 bases). The CDR3 is made up of 15 amino acids. Germline V gene data show CDR1 as LNHDA and CDR2 as SQIVND (reference sequence). V lost 4 bases, J lost 5 bases, and 17 bases lay in between. Here the CDR3 DNA reads TGTGCCAGTAGTACATCCGGACAGTTCAGGGAGACCCAGTACTTC. It translates to CASSTSGQFRETQYF.

The chain employs TRBV20-1 and TRBJ1-1, with a tentative D call TRBD1 (5 bases). The V gene lost 6 bases and the J gene lost 4 bases, with 15 bases spanning the gap. CDR1 is DFQATT and CDR2 is SNEGSKA in the germline V gene (reference sequence). This CDR3 has 13 amino acids. This chain's CDR3 is CSASDRGVTEAFF. The CDR3 nucleotides read TGCAGTGCCTCGGACCGGGGGGTCACTGAAGCTTTCTTT.

The chain is built from TRBV5-4 and TRBJ2-7, with no clear D. V was cut by 3 bases and J by 0 bases, with 13 bases left in between. CDR1 and CDR2 from the germline V gene are SGHNT and YYREEE (reference sequence). The CDR3 is 15 residues long. DNA for the CDR3: TGTGCCAGCAGCTCGTCCCAGAGGAGCTCCTACGAGCAGTACTTC. This translates into CASSSSQRSSYEQYF.

The chain couples TRBV20-1 to TRBJ2-7, with 9 positions matching TRBD1. This CDR3 is built from 15 residues. V lost 4 bases to trimming and J lost 3 bases; unmatched junction nucleotides: 10. Germline values: CDR1 DFQATT, CDR2 SNEGSKA (reference sequence). CDR3: CSATAAGTGFYEQYF. CDR3 DNA sequence: TGCAGTGCTACGGCGGCCGGGACAGGGTTCTACGAGCAGTACTTC.

The rearrangement joins TRBV5-1 to TRBJ1-2; 8 bases map to TRBD1. J lost 3 bases, V lost 3 bases, and 4 bases had no gene match. This CDR3 is built from 14 residues. In germline, CDR1 is SGHRS, CDR2 YFSETQ. The CDR3 sequence: CASSSMTGDYGYTF. For the CDR3, the DNA is TGCGCCAGCAGCTCCATGACAGGGGACTATGGCTACACCTTC. Full variable domain (missing parts from reference TRBV5-1 and TRBJ1-2): KAGVTQTPRYLIKTRGQQVTLSCSPISGHRSVSWYQQTPGQGLQFLFEYFSETQRNKGNFPGRFSGRQFSNSRSEMNVSTLELGDSALYLCASSSMTGDYGYTFGSGTRLTVV.

J is TRBJ1-1 and V is TRBV7-9; maybe TRBD1 (5 bases). Germline loops: CDR1 SEHNR, CDR2 FQNEAQ (reference sequence). Trimming cost V 4 bases and J 0 bases, with 6 bases left between them. The CDR3 consists of 13 residues. CDR3 DNA: TGTGCCAGCAGCTCGGGGCTGAACACTGAAGCTTTCTTT. Translated: CASSSGLNTEAFF.

The chain has TRBV7-8 and TRBJ2-1; D ambiguous. V was clipped by 5 bases and J by 6 bases, with 23 bases between them. Germline CDR1 SGHVS, CDR2 FQNEAQ. CDR3 length: 17 residues. CDR3 residues: CASSPNSPNRWINEQFF. For the CDR3, the DNA is TGTGCCAGCAGCCCTAACAGCCCCAACCGATGGATCAATGAGCAGTTCTTC.

V and J are TRBV18 and TRBJ2-5, with D uncertain. Germline CDR1 reads KGHSH; CDR2 reads LQKENI. The V and J ends lost 0 bases and 2 bases respectively, with 10 bases between them. CDR3 length equals 15 residues. In DNA form, the CDR3 reads TGTGCCAGCTCACCACCGGCGGCGGATCAAGAGACCCAGTACTTC. Translating it yields CASSPPAADQETQYF.

The V and J genes are TRBV20-1 and TRBJ1-5, with D unresolved. Trimming left V 0 bases short and J 0 bases short, with 9 bases between. The germline V gene encodes CDR1 DFQATT and CDR2 SNEGSKA (reference sequence). The CDR3 runs 15 residues. CDR3 residues: CSARDGQYSNQPQHF. The DNA for the CDR3 is TGCAGTGCTAGAGATGGGCAGTATAGCAATCAGCCCCAGCATTTT.

The rearrangement links TRBV13 to TRBJ2-5; 14 positions match TRBD2. The CDR3 runs 17 residues. Trimming took 5 bases from V and 3 from J; bases not matched to a gene: 8. The germline V gene encodes CDR1 PRHDT and CDR2 FYEKMQ (reference sequence). The CDR3 nucleotides read TGTGCCAGCAGCCCGGGACTAGCGGGGGAGGGGGAAGAGACCCAGTACTTC. Its protein is CASSPGLAGEGEETQYF.

This clonotype showed up just once. This chain connects TRBV7-3 to TRBJ2-1, with D perhaps TRBD2 (6 bases). Trimming cost V 2 bases and J 4 bases, with 12 bases left between them. The CDR3 loop spans 15 amino acids. Germline V lookup: CDR1 SGHTA, CDR2 FQGTGA. The CDR3 bases are TGTGCCAGCAGCTTACGGCGGGGCAATTACAATGAGCAGTTCTTC. This gives the protein CASSLRRGNYNEQFF.

This chain's CDR3 is CSAAGGPNTEAFF. As DNA, the CDR3 is TGCAGCGCCGCAGGGGGACCGAACACTGAAGCTTTCTTT. The chain uses TRBV29-1 and TRBJ1-1; TRBD1 matches 7 bases. The CDR3 runs 13 residues. Germline CDR1 is SQVTM and CDR2 is ANQGSEA. The V and J ends lost 7 bases and 1 base, in that order; junction bases with no gene match: 6.

This clonotype was counted between two and nine times. This chain connects TRBV5-4 to TRBJ2-7, with D possibly being TRBD1 or TRBD2 (5 bases each). This CDR3 has 13 amino acids. Per germline, CDR1 SGHNT and CDR2 YYREEE (reference sequence). Between the trimmed V and J ends, which lost 3 bases and 2 bases, there was a span of 9 bases. CDR3 loop: CASSWDRTYEQYF. Here the CDR3 DNA reads TGTGCCAGCAGCTGGGACCGAACCTACGAGCAGTACTTC.

The CDR3 nucleotides are TGTGCCAGCAGCTTACCCCAGGGGGGTCGGCAGTTCTTC. Its protein product is CASSLPQGGRQFF. The V and J genes are TRBV11-2 and TRBJ2-1; tentatively, D is TRBD1 (7 bases). There are 13 residues in the CDR3. CDR1 SGHAT and CDR2 FQNNGV come from the germline V gene. V lost 2 bases and J 12 bases, leaving 14 bases between the germline ends.

The rearrangement joins TRBV5-1 to TRBJ2-1; D ambiguous. Germline loops: CDR1 SGHRS, CDR2 YFSETQ. CDR3 size: 15 residues. V shed 0 bases and J shed 10 bases, with 17 bases lying between them. The CDR3 loop reads CASSLAEVGPREQFF. CDR3 coding DNA: TGCGCCAGCAGCTTGGCCGAGGTTGGCCCCAGGGAGCAGTTCTTC.